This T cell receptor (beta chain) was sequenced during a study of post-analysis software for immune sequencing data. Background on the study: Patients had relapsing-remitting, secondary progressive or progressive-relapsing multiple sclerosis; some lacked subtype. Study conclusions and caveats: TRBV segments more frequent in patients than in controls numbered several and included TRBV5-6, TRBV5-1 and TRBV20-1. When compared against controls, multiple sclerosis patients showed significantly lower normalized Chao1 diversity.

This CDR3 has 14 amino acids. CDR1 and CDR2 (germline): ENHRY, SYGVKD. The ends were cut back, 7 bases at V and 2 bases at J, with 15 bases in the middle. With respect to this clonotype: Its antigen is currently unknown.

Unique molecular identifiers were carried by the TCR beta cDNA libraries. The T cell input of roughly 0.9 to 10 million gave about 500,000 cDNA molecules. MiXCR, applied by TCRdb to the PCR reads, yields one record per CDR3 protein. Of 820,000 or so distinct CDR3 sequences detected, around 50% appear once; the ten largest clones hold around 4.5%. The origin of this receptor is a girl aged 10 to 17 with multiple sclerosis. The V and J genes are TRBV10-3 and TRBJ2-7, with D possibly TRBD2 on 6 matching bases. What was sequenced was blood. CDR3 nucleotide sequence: TGTGCCATCAAATCCGGGAGTCCGCCCTACGAGCAGTACTTC. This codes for CAIKSGSPPYEQYF.